The clone carrying this T cell receptor beta chain was observed a few times. What it binds is unknown. The data are from a study of OX40 agonist ivuxolimab in advanced cancers. On the study more broadly: It was permissible to have had prior anti-PD-1, anti-PD-L1 or anti-CTLA-4 therapy, and around 43% had some. Three partial responders included one hepatocellular carcinoma patient and two cutaneous melanoma patients. Study-level results: Certain nonresponders likewise exhibited a low normalized T-cell clonal expansion.

V was pared by 6 bases and J by 1 base, with 9 bases between. The germline CDR1 and CDR2 sequences are SGHRS and YFSETQ. The CDR3 is made up of 13 amino acids. Some clones are missing from TCRdb's copy, which holds only in-frame ones; the method was immunoSEQ multiplex PCR. This repertoire shows 70,000 or so clones, 90% found once; its top ten account for 10%. Autoimmune disease history or systemic immunosuppression disqualified patients. The clonotype comes from an adult with an advanced solid tumor such as melanoma, head and neck, liver or kidney cancer. The chain carries TRBV5-1 and TRBJ2-3; D is perhaps TRBD1 or TRBD2 (5 bases each). The input for sequencing was CD4+ or CD8+ T cells sorted from blood, taken in a trial of the OX40 agonist ivuxolimab. This CDR3 is CASMGVGTDTQYF. As DNA, the CDR3 is TGCGCCAGCATGGGGGTTGGCACAGATACGCAGTATTTT.